Described below is a single TCR beta chain sequence and its context. In the authors' methods: Reference gene primer amplification yielded estimated nucleated cell counts. Data came from immunoSEQ multiplex PCR; TCRdb stores just in-frame clones and leaves some out. V, J and clone size are taken as reported in that table, and D and trimming were inferred from the DNA itself. Here the sample spans some 100,000 clones, approximately 90% being singletons. This entry comes from a study of blood T cell repertoires in COVID-19. Study-level background: There were acute and convalescent COVID-19 samples, and they came from the United States, Italy and Spain. T cells, B-cell-depleted T cells, or PBMCs supplied cDNA or gDNA.

Losses at the gene ends were 3 bases for V and 8 bases for J; bases not matched to a gene: 5. The CDR3 contains 15 residues. Germline V gives CDR1 MGHDK, CDR2 SYGVNS. This receptor was obtained from a man in his fifties with acute or convalescent COVID-19. Sample: peripheral blood. J is TRBJ1-6 and V is TRBV25-1, with TRBD1 matching over 9 bases. The CDR3 spells CASSEGQGPDSPLHF. The CDR3 bases are TGTGCCAGCAGTGAGGGACAGGGCCCGGATTCACCCCTCCACTTT.